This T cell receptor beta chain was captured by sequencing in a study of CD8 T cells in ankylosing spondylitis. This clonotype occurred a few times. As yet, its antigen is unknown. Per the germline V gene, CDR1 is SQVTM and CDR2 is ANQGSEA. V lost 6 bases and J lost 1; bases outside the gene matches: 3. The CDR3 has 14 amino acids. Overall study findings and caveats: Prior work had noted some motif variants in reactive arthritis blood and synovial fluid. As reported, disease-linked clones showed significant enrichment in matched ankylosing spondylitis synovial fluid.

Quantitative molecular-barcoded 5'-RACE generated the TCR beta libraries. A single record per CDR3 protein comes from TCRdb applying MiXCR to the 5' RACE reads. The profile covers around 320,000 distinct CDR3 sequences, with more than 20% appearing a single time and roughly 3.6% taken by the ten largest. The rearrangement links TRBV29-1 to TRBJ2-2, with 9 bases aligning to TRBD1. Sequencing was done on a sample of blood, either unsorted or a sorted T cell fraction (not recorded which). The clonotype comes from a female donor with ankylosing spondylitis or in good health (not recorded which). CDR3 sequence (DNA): TGCAGCGTCAAGGACAGGGGGAACACCGGGGAGCTGTTTTTT. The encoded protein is CSVKDRGNTGELFF.